The 22 T cell receptor beta chains in this list originate from one sample, sequenced in a study of T cells in Graves' hyperthyroidism and ophthalmopathy. RNA transcripts yielded amplified TCR beta CDR3 regions. The HTBI primer set was used in a first-round RT-PCR of the TCR CDR3. One entry per CDR3 protein, called by TCRdb with MiXCR from the multiplex PCR reads. Among about 610,000 distinct CDR3 sequences listed, more than 15% were seen once. Material: blood. These receptors were obtained from a woman between 40 and 50 years old with Graves' ophthalmopathy.

The chain uses TRBV20-1 and TRBJ2-3; TRBD2 matches at 9 bases. V shed 3 bases, J shed 1 base, and the junction held 5 bases outside the gene matches. From germline, CDR1 is DFQATT and CDR2 SNEGSKA (reference sequence). The CDR3 spans 15 residues. CDR3 sequence (DNA): TGCAGTGCTAGGGCCAGACTAGCGGGCACAGATACGCAGTATTTT. Translated, it gives CSARARLAGTDTQYF.

The J gene is TRBJ2-3, the V gene TRBV27; 14 bases agree with TRBD2. Germline CDR1 reads MNHEY; CDR2 reads SMNVEV (reference sequence). The CDR3 runs to 18 residues. The V and J ends lost 4 bases and 2 bases, in that order; junction bases with no gene match: 8. The CDR3 DNA reads as TGTGCCAGCAGTTCCCCGGGACTAGCGGGAGCCCACACAGATACGCAGTATTTT. Translation gives CASSSPGLAGAHTDTQYF.

The chain links TRBV20-1 to TRBJ2-3; the match to TRBD2 covers 8 bases. The germline gives CDR1 DFQATT, CDR2 SNEGSKA (reference sequence). V was pared by 3 bases and J by 7 bases, with 6 bases of the junction left unmatched. The CDR3 loop spans 13 amino acids. The CDR3 sequence is CSASGLAENTQYF. The CDR3 DNA is TGCAGTGCTAGCGGACTAGCCGAGAATACGCAGTATTTT.

This clonotype showed up many times. Here the CDR3 DNA reads TGTGCCAGCGGTCGGGGACAGGGTCGCACTGAAGCTTTCTTT. Protein: CASGRGQGRTEAFF. The rearrangement links TRBV5-6 to TRBJ1-1, with 9 nucleotides matching TRBD1. With V trimmed by 7 bases and J by 4 bases, 8 bases remained unmatched. Looked up from germline, CDR1 is SGHDT and CDR2 is YYEEEE. The CDR3 has 14 residues.

CDR3 region: CASSYRTYEQYF. CDR3 nucleotides: TGTGCCAGCAGTTATAGGACCTACGAGCAGTACTTC. The gene calls are TRBV6-2 or TRBV6-3 and TRBJ2-7; D call uncertain. V dropped 3 bases and J dropped 2 bases, with 5 bases sitting between them. This CDR3 region has 12 residues. Per germline, CDR1 MNHEY and CDR2 SVGEGT.

Many counts were recorded for this clonotype. The CDR3 DNA sequence: TGTGCCAGCAGCCCATGGAGGGACGCGGGTCAGCCCCAGCATTTT. Translation: CASSPWRDAGQPQHF. This chain uses TRBV6-2 or TRBV6-3 with TRBJ1-5; TRBD1 might be the D (5 bases). V dropped 6 bases and J dropped 6 bases, with 18 bases sitting between them. This CDR3 region has 15 residues. CDR1 is MNHEY, CDR2 SVGEGT, per germline.

This clonotype turned up a few times. This chain joins TRBV5-1 and TRBJ2-7, with 8 bases fitting TRBD1. The V gene end was trimmed by 6 bases and the J gene end by 0 bases; junction bases not matched to a gene: 2. The CDR3 spans 13 residues. Germline V gene lookup returns CDR1 SGHRS and CDR2 YFSETQ. The CDR3 loop is CASKQGASYEQYF. The CDR3 DNA follows: TGCGCCAGCAAGCAGGGGGCCTCCTACGAGCAGTACTTC.

This clonotype was picked up many times. The rearrangement links TRBV20-1 to TRBJ2-5, with D perhaps matching TRBD2 (5 bases). The CDR3 consists of 13 residues. Germline CDR1 is DFQATT and CDR2 is SNEGSKA (reference sequence). Trimming left V 3 bases short and J 1 base short, with 9 bases between. CDR3 coding DNA: TGCAGTGCTAGGGGAACTAGCCAAGAGACCCAGTACTTC. It codes for CSARGTSQETQYF.

This clonotype has a handful of counts. The chain carries TRBV20-1 and TRBJ2-5, with 8 bases aligning to TRBD2. The CDR3 runs to 13 residues. J gave up 4 bases and V 3 bases, and 4 bases lay outside the gene matches. From germline, CDR1 is DFQATT and CDR2 SNEGSKA (reference sequence). DNA for the CDR3: TGCAGTGCTAGTCCCGGGACTAGAGAGACCCAGTACTTC. It yields the protein CSASPGTRETQYF.

This clonotype has at least ten counts. This chain uses TRBV3-1 with TRBJ1-1; weak D call: TRBD1 (5 bases). The V end lost 2 bases, the J end lost 3 bases, and 10 bases lay between the germline ends. This CDR3 has 14 residues. Germline CDR1 reads LGHDT; CDR2 reads YNNKEL (reference sequence). The CDR3, as DNA: TGTGCCAGCAGCCAACAAAGACAGCACACTGAAGCTTTCTTT. It codes for CASSQQRQHTEAFF.

This chain joins TRBV24-1 and TRBJ2-2, with D perhaps TRBD1 (6 bases). The CDR3 loop spans 15 amino acids. CDR1 KGHDR and CDR2 SFDVKD come from the germline V gene. V shed 3 bases and J shed 3 bases, with 10 bases lying between them. CDR3 sequence: CATSDARGYTGELFF. The CDR3 DNA is TGTGCCACCAGTGATGCCAGGGGATACACCGGGGAGCTGTTTTTT.

This clonotype has just a few counts. The CDR3 DNA reads as TGTGCCAGCAGCTTTACCGGGGAGGATCTTGGCTACACCTTC. Residues: CASSFTGEDLGYTF. The chain links TRBV11-2 to TRBJ1-2, with D hard to call. Trimming pared 3 bases from V and 7 bases from J, leaving 15 bases between. CDR3 length: 14 amino acids. CDR1 SGHAT and CDR2 FQNNGV come from the germline V gene. The full variable domain, its missing parts supplied by reference TRBV11-2 and TRBJ1-2, is EAGVAQSPRYKIIEKRQSVAFWCNPISGHATLYWYQQILGQGPKLLIQFQNNGVVDDSQLPKDRFSAERLKGVDSTLKIQPAKLEDSAVYLCASSFTGEDLGYTFGSGTRLTVV.

This chain uses TRBV11-2 with TRBJ2-7; 7 bases map to TRBD2. Germline lookup yields CDR1 SGHAT and CDR2 FQNNGV. The CDR3 sequence is 14 residues long. The V gene end was trimmed by 4 bases and the J gene end by 3 bases; junction bases not matched to a gene: 6. The CDR3 DNA follows: TGTGCCAGCAGCTACCGGGACTACGACTACGAGCAGTACTTC. Its protein is CASSYRDYDYEQYF.

In its sample, this clonotype was seen a few times. The chain couples TRBV3-1 to TRBJ1-5; D ambiguous. Germline CDR1 is LGHDT and CDR2 is YNNKEL (reference sequence). V lost 2 bases, J lost 4 bases, and 3 bases lay in between. The CDR3 is made up of 12 amino acids. The CDR3 loop is CASSQKNQPQHF. The CDR3 region has the DNA TGTGCCAGCAGCCAAAAAAATCAGCCCCAGCATTTT.

This clonotype was recorded at least ten times. The chain recombines TRBV20-1 with TRBJ1-6, with D possibly being TRBD1 (5 bases). The ends were cut back, 5 bases at V and 7 bases at J, with 12 bases in the middle. The CDR3 spans 13 residues. Germline CDR1 is DFQATT and CDR2 is SNEGSKA (reference sequence). The CDR3: CSAPEGENSPLHF. CDR3 bases: TGCAGTGCTCCAGAAGGGGAAAATTCACCCCTCCACTTT.

At least ten counts were recorded for this clonotype. This chain joins TRBV10-3 and TRBJ2-7; D is perhaps TRBD1 (6 bases). CDR1 and CDR2 from the germline V gene are ENHRY and SYGVKD. The CDR3 runs to 18 residues. V was trimmed by 4 bases and J by 0 bases, leaving 22 bases between them. The CDR3 region has the DNA TGTGCCATCAGTGGTGGTGGCCCCGGGACACAGAGCTCCTACGAGCAGTACTTC. Its translation is CAISGGGPGTQSSYEQYF.

This clonotype appeared many times. The V gene is TRBV10-3, the J gene TRBJ1-5, with D perhaps matching TRBD1 (6 bases). CDR1 ENHRY and CDR2 SYGVKD come from the germline V gene. V shed 6 bases and J shed 4 bases, with 13 bases lying between them. The CDR3 spans 14 residues. CDR3 DNA sequence: TGTGCCATCAGGAAGGACAGCGAGAATCAGCCCCAGCATTTT. This encodes CAIRKDSENQPQHF.

The chain is built from TRBV20-1 and TRBJ1-5, with a weak D call TRBD1 (6 bases). The CDR3 consists of 14 residues. Germline-derived CDR1 and CDR2 are DFQATT and SNEGSKA (reference sequence). V was trimmed by 3 bases and J by 3 bases, leaving 12 bases between them. CDR3 DNA sequence: TGCAGTGCTAGGATAGGGGGGCTCAATCAGCCCCAGCATTTT. Protein product: CSARIGGLNQPQHF.

The gene calls are TRBV4-1 and TRBJ2-7; 10 bases map to TRBD1. The CDR3 covers 13 residues. CDR1 and CDR2 from the germline V gene are MGHRA and YSYEKL. V trimming: 3 bases; J trimming: 9 bases; junction bases outside the gene matches: 5. CDR3 DNA sequence: TGCGCCAGCAGCCAGCGGGACAGGGGTCGGCAGTACTTC. This translates into CASSQRDRGRQYF.

This clonotype appeared many times. V gene TRBV28 combines with J gene TRBJ2-7, with 7 bases lining up with TRBD2. Germline-derived CDR1 and CDR2 are MDHEN and SYDVKM. Trimming took 10 bases from V and 3 from J; bases not matched to a gene: 9. The CDR3 contains 13 residues. The CDR3 region has the DNA TGTGCCACCCAAGGGACTACTCTCTACGAGCAGTACTTC. Translation gives CATQGTTLYEQYF.

At least ten counts were recorded for this clonotype. V is TRBV11-2 and J is TRBJ2-3; 10 bases match TRBD2. V trimming: 2 bases; J trimming: 4 bases; junction bases outside the gene matches: 3. The germline gives CDR1 SGHAT, CDR2 FQNNGV. This CDR3 spans 15 amino acids. The CDR3 region has the DNA TGTGCCAGCAGCTTAATGACTAGCGGGCCAGATACGCAGTATTTT. It encodes CASSLMTSGPDTQYF.

This clonotype has ten or more counts. The chain joins TRBV2 to TRBJ2-1; TRBD2 aligns across 11 bases. The CDR3 sequence is 16 residues long. The junction had 4 bases not matched to a gene; V was cut back by 5 bases and J by 1 base. The germline gives CDR1 SNHLY, CDR2 FYNNEI. CDR3 DNA: TGTGCCAGCAGTTACGGACTAGCGGGTTCCTACAATGAGCAGTTCTTC. This codes for CASSYGLAGSYNEQFF.